This TCR beta chain was obtained from a study of CD4 T cells in relation to SARS-CoV-2 and coronaviruses (dated by TCRdb to the early 2020s). About the study as a whole: In the ViraFEST assay, PBMCs were cultured with antigen for roughly ten days, after which TCR beta CDR3s were sequenced to identify antigen-specific clonal expansions. An HIV-1 Nef peptide pool or a culture without peptide was used as the negative reference condition. Using patient-derived lymphoblastoid cell lines, the shared crossreactive spike epitopes were mapped to their HLA restriction. At the level of individual TCR clonotypes, the study evaluated whether memory CD4+ T cells crossreact between the spike proteins of SARS-CoV-2 and those of common cold coronaviruses. Samples from three pre-COVID donors and the naive versus memory experiments were sequenced with the Adaptive Biotechnologies TCR-sequencing kit; other data were Illumina-based. Expansion assays from other donors in the study were sequenced with a different, Illumina-based TCR-beta assay. The paper's findings and limits, for the study overall: Small numbers of patients and of tested TCRs were a limitation of the study. Pre-pandemic and post-infection samples were not both contributed by any donor, so tracing of the source of pre-existing responses was limited. Since the crossreactivity analysis centred on spike protein, crossreactivity against other viral proteins was not assessed. Around two thirds of donors had memory CD4+ clonotypes that crossrecognized SARS-CoV-2 and at least one common cold coronavirus spike. Significantly weaker SARS-CoV-2-driven expansion was shown by crossreactive clones than by monoreactive clones, consistent with antigenic imprinting.

Library preparation employed the immunoSEQ multiplex PCR assay. The original methods were these. During preprocessing, nonproductive sequences were discarded, as were any CDR3s that did not begin with C, did not end with F or W, or were shorter than 7 amino acids. Antigen-specific clonotypes were called with the MANAFEST web app, based on expansion relative to reference and other culture wells. A clone counted as positive if significantly expanded in 2 of 3 replicate wells versus the reference culture at FDR below 0.05. For a clone to be considered positive, significant expansion relative to all other tandem wells and an odds ratio above 5 were also required. CDR3 homology was quantified as pairwise Levenshtein distance, calculated with the stringdist R package after three terminal residues were trimmed from each end. TCRdb stores this immuneACCESS table with in-frame sequences only. Part of the clones is absent; in the studies checked, under half of the shortfall reflects unresolved V genes, and no reason is known for the rest. V, J and clone size derive from that table, while D and trimming were established from the DNA sequence. The sample profile shows tens of thousands of clones; around 80% of them were found once. The ten largest account for roughly 14% of the sample.

V loses 4 bases, J loses 1 base, and the germline ends lie 16 bases apart. CDR1 and CDR2, per the germline V gene, are SNHLY and FYNNEI. Counted from cysteine to phenylalanine, this CDR3 has 16 amino acids. Only the CDR3 portion is preserved as DNA: 48 bases, with reading frame beginning at the first base. A word on this clone: Its antigen target is currently unknown. Base qualities are missing; no much larger clone stands one base away.

CD4+ T cells from unexposed donors were collected before the COVID-19 pandemic (2011-2018). Following 10 days of culture, the EasySep CD4+ T cell isolation kit was used to isolate CD4+ T cells. As cell numbers permitted, CD4+ T cells from unexposed donors were tested for reactivity to SARS-CoV-2 S and N and to four common cold coronavirus spike pools. Each well received over 1.5 million PBMCs, cultured in IMDM supplemented with about 5.4% human AB serum and 9.5 to 10 IU/ml IL-2. Half of the culture medium was replaced with fresh IL-2-containing medium on days 3 and 7. Triplicate replicate wells were generally used for each peptide culture condition. The leukapheresis product used for the unexposed donors was purchased from a commercial source. PBMCs were isolated from leukapheresis product or whole blood by Ficoll-Paque PLUS gradient centrifugation. PBMCs were either cryopreserved at -140°C or used fresh in the expansion assay. The QIAamp Micro DNA Kit was used to extract genomic DNA from the CD4+ T cells.

Sequencing was done on a sample of CD4+ T cells from PBMCs, cultured in vitro. The receptor was isolated from a human donor in good health. This receptor chain uses TRBV2 and TRBJ1-1; the D region possibly corresponds to TRBD1 (6 bases align). The CDR3 here reads CASSGLGAGRNTEAFF. The base sequence is TGTGCCAGCAGTGGTTTGGGGGCGGGGCGGAACACTGAAGCTTTCTTT.